A single sample gave rise to the 9 T cell receptor beta chains below, sequenced in a study of blood T cell repertoires in COVID-19. Libraries were prepared by immunoSEQ multiplex PCR; TCRdb keeps only in-frame clonotypes and omits some of them. The sample has some 250,000 clones; 87% are singletons. Sequencing input: peripheral blood. The receptor source for this set is a man aged 60 to 75 who had recovered from COVID-19.

The V and J genes are TRBV4-2 and TRBJ1-1; no reliable D call. Deletions cut 4 bases from V and 5 bases from J, with 14 bases between. This CDR3 has 14 amino acids. Germline V gives CDR1 LGHNA, CDR2 YNFKEQ. The CDR3 region has the DNA TGTGCCAGCAGCCGAGATCTGGAGAAGACTGAAGCTTTCTTT. This encodes CASSRDLEKTEAFF.

V usage is TRBV11-2 and J usage is TRBJ1-1; D gene uncertain. The V and J ends lost 5 bases and 4 bases respectively, with 14 bases between them. Germline values: CDR1 SGHAT, CDR2 FQNNGV. The CDR3 contains 14 residues. The CDR3 DNA is TGTGCCAGCAGCCCCCGCCCGGGTAGCACTGAAGCTTTCTTT. As protein: CASSPRPGSTEAFF.

This rearrangement joins TRBV19 to TRBJ1-2; D may be TRBD1 (5 bases). CDR1 is LNHDA and CDR2 is SQIVND in the germline V gene (reference sequence). V was pared by 7 bases and J by 4 bases, with 19 bases between. The CDR3 runs to 15 residues. The CDR3 DNA reads as TGTGCCAGTAATCCGAGACCAGGGAATTTCTATGGCTACACCTTC. It translates to CASNPRPGNFYGYTF.

Concerning this clone itself: The junction does not match germline at one end; this may be a read error. The rearrangement joins TRBV3-1 (or the pseudogene TRBV3-2) to TRBJ2-3, with D maybe TRBD2 (6 bases). CDR1 and CDR2 from the germline V gene are LGHDT and YNNKEL (reference sequence). This CDR3 contains 15 residues. The DNA for the CDR3 is TGTGCCAGCCGCCAAGGGCGGGGAGCCACAGATACGCAGTATTTT. Encoded protein: CASRQGRGATDTQYF.

This chain uses TRBV21-1 with TRBJ2-5; no check of the table's D call, TRBD2, against the DNA was made. TRBV21-1 is described as a pseudogene. The CDR3 is made up of 20 amino acids. This chain's CDR3 is CASSTAELESGDHTEETQYF. In nucleotides, the CDR3 is TGTGCCAGCAGCACCGCCGAGTTAGAGAGCGGGGACCATACAGAGGAGACCCAGTACTTC.

The rearrangement links TRBV19 to TRBJ2-7; the match to TRBD1 covers 7 bases. CDR3 size: 16 residues. V trimming: 5 bases; J trimming: 2 bases; junction bases outside the gene matches: 12. Germline V lookup: CDR1 LNHDA, CDR2 SQIVND (reference sequence). This CDR3 reads CASSATTGNPPYEQYV. In nucleotides, the CDR3 is TGTGCCAGTAGTGCCACGACAGGGAATCCTCCCTACGAGCAGTACGTC.

This rearrangement joins TRBV5-1 to TRBJ2-5; 8 nucleotides align to TRBD2. V shed 0 bases and J 4 bases; nucleotides not matched to a gene: 5. This CDR3 spans 15 amino acids. From germline, CDR1 is SGHRS and CDR2 YFSETQ. This CDR3 reads CASSLGSGGGETQYF. The DNA for the CDR3 is TGCGCCAGCAGCTTGGGGAGCGGGGGAGGAGAGACCCAGTACTTC.

The CDR3 sequence is CASSLNPGISGYEQYF. CDR3 DNA: TGCGCCAGCAGCCTAAACCCGGGGATTTCGGGCTACGAGCAGTACTTC. J is TRBJ2-7 and V is TRBV4-1; D possibly corresponds to TRBD2 (5 bases). Trimming cost V 4 bases and J 3 bases, with 19 bases left between them. Germline V gives CDR1 MGHRA, CDR2 YSYEKL. This CDR3 spans 16 amino acids.

The chain has TRBV27 and TRBJ1-1; 8 bases align to TRBD1. Per germline, CDR1 MNHEY and CDR2 SMNVEV (reference sequence). The CDR3 spans 15 residues. The J segment lost 4 bases and the V segment lost 6 bases, leaving 10 bases of the junction unmatched. The DNA of the CDR3 is TGTGCCAGCAGACCGGACAGGGCTAGGTTCACTGAAGCTTTCTTT. It specifies CASRPDRARFTEAFF.